Given below is one TCR beta chain in context. Produced via immunoSEQ multiplex PCR; TCRdb's table is partial and in-frame only. The table lists fewer than 150,000 clones, 70% to 90% of them singletons. This sample was taken from a study of blood T cell repertoires in COVID-19. Study summary: The United States, Italy and Spain supplied acute and convalescent COVID-19 samples.

The V end was cut by 3 bases, the J end by 4 bases, with 10 bases between. The V gene's germline CDR1 is SQVTM and CDR2 ANQGSEA. The length of the CDR3 is 13 residues. Material for sequencing was peripheral blood. This clonotype was obtained from a man between 35 and 55 years old with acute or convalescent COVID-19. The chain is built from TRBV29-1 and TRBJ2-1; D might be TRBD1 (5 bases). The CDR3 DNA sequence: TGCAGCGTTGATCTGAGGACATACAATGAGCAGTTCTTC. The encoded protein is CSVDLRTYNEQFF.